These 21 T cell receptor beta chains share one sample of origin, sequenced in a study of cytomegalovirus exposure and HLA in healthy donors. 13 Jbeta primers and 60 Vbeta primers were used for the PCR. Assay used: immunoSEQ multiplex PCR; TCRdb lists only in-frame clones, some missing. The sample has around 67,000 clones, approximately 60% seen once. The material sequenced was PBMCs. The receptors come from a woman in her fifties or sixties in good health and CMV-seronegative.

CDR3: CASSLLGAFAEQYF. In DNA, the CDR3 is TGTGCCAGCAGTTTATTGGGGGCTTTTGCCGAGCAGTACTTC. The J gene is TRBJ2-7, the V gene TRBV28; D is possibly TRBD1 (6 bases). V lost 1 base and J 6 bases, leaving 13 bases between the germline ends. Looked up from germline, CDR1 is MDHEN and CDR2 is SYDVKM. This CDR3 spans 14 amino acids. Based on the CDR3 plus reference TRBV28 and TRBJ2-7, the full variable domain is DVKVTQSSRYLVKRTGEKVFLECVQDMDHENMFWYRQDPGLGLRLIYFSYDVKMKEKGDIPEGYSVSREKKERFSLILESASTNQTSMYLCASSLLGAFAEQYFGPGTRLTVT.

CDR3 sequence reads: CASLPPSSYEQYF. CDR3 in DNA: TGTGCCTCCCTCCCCCCTAGCTCCTACGAGCAGTACTTC. V usage is TRBV2 and J usage is TRBJ2-7, with D unresolved. V lost 11 bases to trimming and J lost 0 bases, with 14 bases between them. This CDR3 comprises 13 residues. Germline V gene sequence: CDR1 SNHLY, CDR2 FYNNEI. Looking up the rest from reference TRBV2 and TRBJ2-7 gives the full variable domain: EPEVTQTPSHQVTQMGQEVILRCVPISNHLYFYWYRQILGQKVEFLVSFYNNEISEKSEIFDDQFSVERPDGSNFTLKIRSTKLEDSAMYFCASLPPSSYEQYFGPGTRLTVT.

The V call is TRBV7-8, the J call TRBJ1-1, with D maybe TRBD1 (6 bases). The V and J ends lost 3 bases and 5 bases respectively, with 16 bases between them. The CDR3 runs 15 residues. Germline V gene sequence: CDR1 SGHVS, CDR2 FQNEAQ. CDR3 in DNA: TGTGCCAGCAGCTTGACTTTAAGGGGGTTTACTGAAGCTTTCTTT. Translation: CASSLTLRGFTEAFF.

The table lists this clone with many counts. The CDR3 loop reads CASIGVAGGAYEQYF. For the CDR3, the DNA is TGTGCCAGCATAGGGGTAGCGGGAGGGGCCTACGAGCAGTACTTC. The gene calls are TRBV28 and TRBJ2-7; TRBD2 matches at 11 bases. This CDR3 has 15 residues. The germline CDR1 and CDR2 sequences are MDHEN and SYDVKM. V was pared by 7 bases and J by 2 bases, with 7 bases of the junction left unmatched. The complete variable domain, with remaining parts taken from reference TRBV28 and TRBJ2-7, reads DVKVTQSSRYLVKRTGEKVFLECVQDMDHENMFWYRQDPGLGLRLIYFSYDVKMKEKGDIPEGYSVSREKKERFSLILESASTNQTSMYLCASIGVAGGAYEQYFGPGTRLTVT.

This clone has only a few counts. This chain links TRBV4-3 with TRBJ2-1, with D unresolved. The CDR3 contains 15 residues. From germline, CDR1 is LGHNA and CDR2 YSLEER. The V gene lost 1 base and the J gene lost 0 bases, with 7 bases spanning the gap. The chain's CDR3 is CASSQAGSSYNEQFF. For the CDR3, the DNA is TGCGCCAGCAGCCAAGCTGGCAGCTCCTACAATGAGCAGTTCTTC.

J is TRBJ2-3 and V is TRBV11-2; 7 nucleotides align to TRBD2. V shed 3 bases, J shed 3 bases, and the junction held 12 bases outside the gene matches. The CDR3 totals 17 residues. CDR1 is SGHAT, CDR2 FQNNGV, per germline. The CDR3 DNA sequence: TGTGCCAGCAGCTTGGGATTACGGCGGGAGAGGACAGATACGCAGTATTTT. This codes for CASSLGLRRERTDTQYF.

The rearrangement joins TRBV5-5 to TRBJ1-2; 8 bases fit TRBD1. The CDR3 has 15 residues. Germline lookup yields CDR1 SGHKS and CDR2 YYEKEE (reference sequence). The J segment lost 9 bases and the V segment lost 0 bases, leaving 10 bases of the junction unmatched. The CDR3 sequence: CASSLASRQGARYTF. The CDR3 coding sequence is TGTGCCAGCAGCTTGGCCAGCAGGCAGGGGGCACGCTACACCTTC.

This clone appeared once. The rearrangement joins TRBV5-4 to TRBJ2-1; the match to TRBD2 covers 16 bases. The CDR3 length is 18 residues. The junction had 10 bases not matched to a gene; V was cut back by 0 bases and J by 10 bases. CDR1 is SGHNT and CDR2 is YYREEE in the germline V gene (reference sequence). CDR3 region: CASSLGGLAGGPIGEQFF. CDR3 sequence (DNA): TGTGCCAGCAGCTTGGGGGGACTAGCGGGAGGGCCGATAGGAGAGCAGTTCTTC.

The chain links TRBV5-6 to TRBJ2-7; 7 bases fit TRBD1. Losses at the gene ends were 3 bases for V and 1 base for J; bases not matched to a gene: 16. The CDR3 extends over 18 amino acids. The germline CDR1 and CDR2 sequences are SGHDT and YYEEEE. In DNA form, the CDR3 reads TGTGCCAGCAGCTCCTCATGGCCGACAGGGATTTGGTCCTACGAGCAGTACTTC. Protein sequence: CASSSSWPTGIWSYEQYF.

The V call is TRBV30, the J call TRBJ1-5; D gene unclear. The CDR3 is made up of 13 amino acids. Trimming stripped 2 bases from V and 3 bases from J, with 8 bases between. CDR1 is GTSNPN and CDR2 is SVGIG in the germline V gene (reference sequence). In nucleotides, the CDR3 is TGTGCCTGGAGTCTTGTACTCAATCAGCCCCAGCATTTT. Amino acid sequence: CAWSLVLNQPQHF.

In its sample, this clone was seen a few times. The chain uses TRBV27 and TRBJ2-1; weak D call: TRBD2 (6 bases). The germline V and J ends were trimmed by 6 bases and 5 bases, with 14 bases remaining between them. Germline loops: CDR1 MNHEY, CDR2 SMNVEV (reference sequence). CDR3 length equals 14 residues. CDR3 nucleotide sequence: TGTGCCAGCAGGCGGGGCGGGGTAAACAATGAGCAGTTCTTC. Translating it yields CASRRGGVNNEQFF.

The CDR3 loop is CASTPTGMPNQPQHF. The DNA for the CDR3 is TGTGCCAGCACCCCAACCGGGATGCCCAATCAGCCCCAGCATTTT. This chain connects TRBV27 to TRBJ1-5; no firm D call. CDR3 length equals 15 residues. Germline loops: CDR1 MNHEY, CDR2 SMNVEV (reference sequence). V was cut by 7 bases and J by 3 bases, with 16 bases left in between.

The chain employs TRBV30 and TRBJ1-5, with 8 bases lining up with TRBD1. Losses at the gene ends were 3 bases for V and 7 bases for J; bases not matched to a gene: 8. Germline CDR1 GTSNPN, CDR2 SVGIG (reference sequence). This CDR3 spans 14 amino acids. The CDR3 here is CAWSLGQGEQPQHF. The DNA of the CDR3 is TGTGCCTGGAGCCTAGGACAGGGCGAACAGCCCCAGCATTTT.

This chain uses TRBV4-3 with TRBJ1-2, with D possibly being TRBD1 (6 bases). This CDR3 spans 13 amino acids. V was clipped by 5 bases and J by 6 bases, with 13 bases between them. Germline assignment: CDR1 LGHNA and CDR2 YSLEER. The CDR3 spells CASSYRGNDGYTF. As DNA, the CDR3 is TGCGCCAGCAGCTATAGGGGGAATGATGGCTACACCTTC.

The V call is TRBV15, the J call TRBJ1-2; no definite D call. This CDR3 is 15 amino acids long. Germline V gives CDR1 LNHNV, CDR2 YYDKDF (reference sequence). The V end was cut by 0 bases, the J end by 8 bases, with 16 bases between. Here the CDR3 DNA reads TGTGCCACCAGCAGAGATGTACAGCCCCTTAGGGGCTACACCTTC. Encoded protein: CATSRDVQPLRGYTF.

This clone was counted between two and nine times. The CDR3 reads CASSLRTGYGYTF. The CDR3 DNA sequence: TGTGCCAGCAGTTTAAGAACAGGCTATGGCTACACCTTC. The chain couples TRBV28 to TRBJ1-2, with TRBD1 as a possible D gene (5 bases). The CDR3 has 13 residues. Germline loops: CDR1 MDHEN, CDR2 SYDVKM. V lost 2 bases and J lost 4, with 8 bases in between.

This clone was observed once. This sequence joins TRBV5-1 and TRBJ2-7, with 7 nucleotides matching TRBD2. V lost 1 base, J lost 3 bases, and 1 base stayed unmatched. The CDR3 has 13 amino acids. In germline, CDR1 is SGHRS, CDR2 YFSETQ. The CDR3 here is CASSLRDYYEQYF. The DNA for the CDR3 is TGCGCCAGCAGCTTGCGGGACTACTACGAGCAGTACTTC.

V gene TRBV5-1 combines with J gene TRBJ2-1, with TRBD2 matching 8 bases. The CDR3 is made up of 14 amino acids. The V and J ends lost 1 base and 9 bases, in that order; junction bases with no gene match: 6. From germline, CDR1 is SGHRS and CDR2 YFSETQ. CDR3 bases: TGCGCCAGCAGCTTGACAGCGGGAGCGAGTGAGCAGTTCTTC. This encodes CASSLTAGASEQFF.

The gene calls are TRBV27 and TRBJ1-5; D is possibly TRBD1 (6 bases). CDR1 is MNHEY, CDR2 SMNVEV, per germline (reference sequence). The CDR3 totals 15 residues. The V gene lost 5 bases and the J gene lost 3 bases, with 14 bases spanning the gap. This CDR3 reads CASSPLTGLNQPQHF. In DNA form, the CDR3 reads TGTGCCAGCAGTCCCCTGACAGGACTCAATCAGCCCCAGCATTTT.

This clone was recorded a few times. This chain uses TRBV5-1 with TRBJ1-1; 10 bases match TRBD1. The CDR3 loop spans 16 amino acids. V lost 0 bases and J lost 6; bases outside the gene matches: 8. The V gene's germline CDR1 is SGHRS and CDR2 YFSETQ. The DNA for the CDR3 is TGCGCCAGCAGCTTGGGGGTTTTCGGACAGGGGGCTGAAGCTTTCTTT. Translated: CASSLGVFGQGAEAFF.

This sequence joins TRBV2 and TRBJ1-1; D gene unclear. The CDR3 has 12 residues. Germline CDR1 reads SNHLY; CDR2 reads FYNNEI. V was cut by 2 bases and J by 5 bases, with 6 bases left in between. The CDR3 is CASSEFSTEAFF. CDR3 nucleotide sequence: TGTGCCAGCAGTGAATTTTCGACTGAAGCTTTCTTT.